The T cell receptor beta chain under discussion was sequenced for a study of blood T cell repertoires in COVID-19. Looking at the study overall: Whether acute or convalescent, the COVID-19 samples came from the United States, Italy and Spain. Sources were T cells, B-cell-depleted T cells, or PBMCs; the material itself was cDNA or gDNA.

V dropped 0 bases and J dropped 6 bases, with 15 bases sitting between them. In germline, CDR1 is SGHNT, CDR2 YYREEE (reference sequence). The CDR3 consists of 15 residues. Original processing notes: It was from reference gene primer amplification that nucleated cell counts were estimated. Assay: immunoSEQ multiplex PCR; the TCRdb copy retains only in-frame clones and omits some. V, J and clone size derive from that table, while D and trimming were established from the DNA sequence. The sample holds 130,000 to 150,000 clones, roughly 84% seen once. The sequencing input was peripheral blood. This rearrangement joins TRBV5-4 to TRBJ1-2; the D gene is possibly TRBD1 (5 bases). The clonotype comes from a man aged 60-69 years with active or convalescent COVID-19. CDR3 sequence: CASSLVSTGSDGYTF. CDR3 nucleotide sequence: TGTGCCAGCAGCTTGGTGTCTACAGGAAGTGATGGCTACACCTTC.